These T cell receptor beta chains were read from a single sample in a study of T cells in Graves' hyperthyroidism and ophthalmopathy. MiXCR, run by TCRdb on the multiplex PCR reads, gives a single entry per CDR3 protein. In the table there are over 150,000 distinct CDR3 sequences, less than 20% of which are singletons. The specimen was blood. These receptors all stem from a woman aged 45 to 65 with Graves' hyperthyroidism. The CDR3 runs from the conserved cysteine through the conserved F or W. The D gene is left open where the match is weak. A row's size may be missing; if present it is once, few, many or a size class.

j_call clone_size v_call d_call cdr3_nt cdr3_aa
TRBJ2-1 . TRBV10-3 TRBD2 TGTGCCATCACGAAAGCGGGAGGGTCCAATGAGCAGTTCTTC CAITKAGGSNEQFF
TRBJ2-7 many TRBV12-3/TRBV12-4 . TGTGCCAGCAGTTTGGTCGGGAGTCTCGACGAGCAGTACTTC CASSLVGSLDEQYF
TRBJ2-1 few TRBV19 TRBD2 TGTGCCAGTAGTCTTGGTGGGGCGGGAGTAAAGGACAATGAGCAGTTCTTC CASSLGGAGVKDNEQFF
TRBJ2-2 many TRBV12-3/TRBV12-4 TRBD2 TGTGCCAGCAGTTTGGGACTAGCGGGAACCGGGGAGCTGTTTTTT CASSLGLAGTGELFF
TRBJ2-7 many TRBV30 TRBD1 TGTGCCTGGGCCGGGACAGGCTCAACCTACGAGCAGTACTTC CAWAGTGSTYEQYF
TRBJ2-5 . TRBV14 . TGTGCCAGCAGCGACCAGCGGATCGTGGAGACCCAGTACTTC CASSDQRIVETQYF
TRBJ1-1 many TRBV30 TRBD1 TGTGCCTGGAGTGTATGGGGGACAGACACTGAAGCTTTCTTT CAWSVWGTDTEAFF
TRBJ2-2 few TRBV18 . TGTGCCAGCTCACCGCGGGTGGCGGAAAACACCGGGGAGCTGTTTTTT CASSPRVAENTGELFF
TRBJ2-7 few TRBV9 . TGTGCCAGCAGCGTAGAAGCTAGGGGCGAGCAGTACTTC CASSVEARGEQYF
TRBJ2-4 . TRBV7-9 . TGTGCCAGCAGCCCGGTTTCGTTAAGAGGGATAGCCAAAAACATTCAGTACTTC CASSPVSLRGIAKNIQYF
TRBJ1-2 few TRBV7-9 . TGTGCCAGCAGCCTCGACAGTCGAGATGTGTATGGCTACACCTTC CASSLDSRDVYGYTF
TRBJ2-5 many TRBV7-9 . TGTGCCAGCAGCTTAGCGACGGACTTTTTGGTAGAGACCCAGTACTTC CASSLATDFLVETQYF
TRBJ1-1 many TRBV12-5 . TGTGCTAGTGGAGGCCTGGGCAACACTGAAGCTTTCTTT CASGGLGNTEAFF
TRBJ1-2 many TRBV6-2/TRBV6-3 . TGTGCCAGCAGTTACGTCACCTCTGGCTACACCTTC CASSYVTSGYTF
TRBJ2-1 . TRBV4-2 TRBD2 TGTGCCAGCAGCCTTTCTAATGGGGGAGCGGGGTTCAATGAGCAGTTCTTC CASSLSNGGAGFNEQFF
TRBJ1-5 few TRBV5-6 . TGTGCCAGCAGCTTGTTGAACAGCAATCAGCCCCAGCATTTT CASSLLNSNQPQHF
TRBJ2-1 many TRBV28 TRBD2 TGTGCCAGCAGTTTACGGGGGAGGGGGCAGTTCTTC CASSLRGRGQFF
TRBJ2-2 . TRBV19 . TGTGCCAGTAGTATAGGGGAGGACACCGGGGAGCTGTTTTTT CASSIGEDTGELFF
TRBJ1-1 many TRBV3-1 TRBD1 TGTGCCAGCAGCACCCGGACAGGGGGTCTTCCCACTGAAGCTTTCTTT CASSTRTGGLPTEAFF
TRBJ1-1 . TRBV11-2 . TGTGCCAGCAGTTCGGACAGTAACACTGAAGCTTTCTTT CASSSDSNTEAFF
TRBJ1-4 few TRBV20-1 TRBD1 TGCAGTGCTATGGGACAGGGAAATGAAAAACTGTTTTTT CSAMGQGNEKLFF
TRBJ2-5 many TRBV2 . TGTGCCAGCAGTGTTGAACAGGTGGGAGAGACCCAGTACTTC CASSVEQVGETQYF
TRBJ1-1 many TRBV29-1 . TGCAGCGTTGTGCTTCCCGAAAGCGGGGCCACTGAAGCTTTCTTT CSVVLPESGATEAFF
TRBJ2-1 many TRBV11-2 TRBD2 TGTGCCAGCAGCTCGACTAGCGGTTACAATGAGCAGTTCTTC CASSSTSGYNEQFF
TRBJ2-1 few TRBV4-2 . TGTGCCAGCAGCTCAGATCTACCCGGATACAATGAGCAGTTCTTC CASSSDLPGYNEQFF